This T cell receptor (beta chain) emerged from a study of neurological immune-mediated disorders. This clonotype occurred many times. Its target is unknown. The time point is: longitudinal time-point 2. Study outcomes and limitations: There were no CDR3 amino acid sequences shared by expanded clones across subjects, a result suggesting private repertoires in all groups. HTLV-1-associated myelopathy had the most TCR clonal expansion, and multiple sclerosis had the least, less than healthy controls.

A single run covered 15-18 subjects with over 180 million TCR-beta sequences. TCRdb redid the calling of the 5' RACE reads with MiXCR, one entry per CDR3 protein. The sample has tens of thousands of distinct CDR3 sequences, about 13% seen once. The sample taken for sequencing was PBMCs. The origin of this receptor is a female donor with HTLV-1-associated myelopathy (HAM/TSP).

In DNA, the CDR3 is TGCAGTGCTTCTCGTTCGGGGACAGGGAACACTGAAGCTTTCTTT. Its protein product is CSASRSGTGNTEAFF. V and J are TRBV20-1 and TRBJ1-1, with TRBD1 identical over 8 bases. In germline, CDR1 is DFQATT, CDR2 SNEGSKA (reference sequence). The junction had 9 bases not matched to a gene; V was cut back by 5 bases and J by 1 base. This CDR3 is 15 amino acids long.